Presented here are 9 T cell receptor beta chains from one specimen sequenced in a study of cytomegalovirus exposure and HLA in healthy donors (dated by TCRdb to about 2017). Library method: the immunoSEQ multiplex PCR assay. For the multiplex PCR, a mixture combining 60 forward primers for TCR Vbeta segments and 13 reverse primers for TCR Jbeta segments was used. Here the immuneACCESS table is served through TCRdb, limited to in-frame sequences with V and J called. Missing clones are a known gap in these copies; in checked studies unresolved V genes cover under half, and the rest lacks a known reason. The sample table records approximately 79,000 clones; 79% of these occur just once. 20% to 25% of the sample lies in the top ten. The specimen sequenced was PBMCs. The receptors derive from a middle-aged woman in good health and CMV-seropositive.

This rearrangement joins TRBV7-8 to TRBJ2-2, with unresolved D. The length of the CDR3 is 12 residues. Trimming cost V 2 bases and J 6 bases, with 4 bases left between them. Germline values: CDR1 SGHVS, CDR2 FQNEAQ. The CDR3 sequence is CASSLSAGELFF. For the CDR3, the DNA is TGTGCCAGCAGCTTAAGCGCCGGGGAGCTGTTTTTT.

The rearrangement links TRBV4-2 to TRBJ2-7; possibly TRBD2 for D (6 bases). V was cut by 1 base and J by 2 bases, with 12 bases left in between. The CDR3 runs 15 residues. Germline values: CDR1 LGHNA, CDR2 YNFKEQ. The CDR3 bases are TGTGCCAGCAGCCAAGGGTGGAGGGATCCCTACGAGCAGTACTTC. It translates to CASSQGWRDPYEQYF.

The chain couples TRBV29-1 to TRBJ2-7; 11 bases map to TRBD1. J gave up 0 bases and V 4 bases, and 8 bases lay outside the gene matches. CDR1 is SQVTM and CDR2 is ANQGSEA in the germline V gene. The CDR3 extends over 16 amino acids. For the CDR3, the DNA is TGCAGCGTTGGGGGGGCCGGGACAGGGGGCTCCTACGAGCAGTACTTC. The encoded protein is CSVGGAGTGGSYEQYF.

This clone was observed a few times. The chain combines TRBV5-6 with TRBJ2-3, with D possibly matching TRBD2 (5 bases). Per the germline V gene, CDR1 is SGHDT and CDR2 is YYEEEE. V dropped 4 bases and J dropped 2 bases, with 20 bases sitting between them. The CDR3 has 17 residues. The CDR3 region is CASSPQWGDPDTDTQYF. The CDR3 DNA reads TGTGCCAGCAGCCCGCAGTGGGGAGACCCAGACACAGATACGCAGTATTTT.

The CDR3 here is CASSQGQGAGYSNQPQHF. CDR3 sequence (DNA): TGTGCCAGCAGCCAAGGACAGGGGGCTGGGTATAGCAATCAGCCCCAGCATTTT. The chain carries TRBV4-2 and TRBJ1-5; 10 bases align to TRBD1. Germline-derived CDR1 and CDR2 are LGHNA and YNFKEQ. Trimming at V came to 1 base and at J to 0 bases, leaving 6 bases not matched to a gene. This CDR3 region has 18 residues.

This CDR3 is CASSLQGAGGANVLTF. Written as DNA, the CDR3 is TGTGCCAGTAGTCTACAGGGGGCGGGTGGGGCCAACGTCCTGACTTTC. The chain links TRBV19 to TRBJ2-6; 9 bases are shared with TRBD1. Trimming removed 5 bases from V and 3 bases from J; junction bases left unmatched: 5. Germline-derived CDR1 and CDR2 are LNHDA and SQIVND (reference sequence). The CDR3 is 16 residues long.

The rearrangement uses TRBV18 and TRBJ2-5, with TRBD1 as a possible D gene (6 bases). The CDR3 has 14 amino acids. The ends were cut back, 3 bases at V and 1 base at J, with 9 bases in the middle. The germline V gene encodes CDR1 KGHSH and CDR2 LQKENI. The CDR3 spells CASSPQQGQETQYF. The DNA of the CDR3 is TGTGCCAGCTCACCTCAACAGGGCCAAGAGACCCAGTACTTC. The complete variable domain, with remaining parts taken from reference TRBV18 and TRBJ2-5, reads NAGVMQNPRHLVRRRGQEARLRCSPMKGHSHVYWYRQLPEEGLKFMVYLQKENIIDESGMPKERFSAEFPKEGPSILRIQQVVRGDSAAYFCASSPQQGQETQYFGPGTRLLVL.

The gene calls are TRBV5-6 and TRBJ1-5; D possibly corresponds to TRBD1 (6 bases). Trimming shortened V by 4 bases and J by 2 bases, and 13 bases separated the two germline ends. Per the germline V gene, CDR1 is SGHDT and CDR2 is YYEEEE. The CDR3 covers 15 residues. DNA of the CDR3: TGTGCCAGCAGCAAACAGGGAAATCGCAATCAGCCCCAGCATTTT. Translation: CASSKQGNRNQPQHF.

The V and J genes are TRBV30 and TRBJ2-5; a possible D gene is TRBD1 (5 bases). Trimming stripped 4 bases from V and 3 bases from J, with 12 bases between. Germline CDR1 is GTSNPN and CDR2 is SVGIG (reference sequence). The CDR3 totals 13 residues. The CDR3 sequence is CAWNSDRKETQYF. DNA of the CDR3: TGTGCCTGGAACTCTGACAGAAAAGAGACCCAGTACTTC.